Below, 25 T cell receptor beta chains from the same sample are listed, as sequenced in a study of shared clonotypes between healthy human individuals (TCRdb year 2020). Library method: the immunoSEQ multiplex PCR assay. Sourced from immuneACCESS, this table was stored by TCRdb with only in-frame sequences that have V and J called. A share of the clones is absent; for the studies checked, an unresolved V gene accounts for under half, and the remainder has no known explanation. The sample profile shows under 1,100,000 clones; 65% to 80% of them were found once. In total, the top ten clones hold roughly 1.4% of the sample. The source material was memory CD4+ T cells sorted from blood. Explained via the paper, the cell subset or site label denotes: CD45RA-negative fraction. The receptors shown here come from a man aged 18-30 years in good health.

DNA for the CDR3: TGTGCCAGCTCACCTGGGAAGTTGGACAATCAGCCCCAGCATTTT. Its protein product is CASSPGKLDNQPQHF. The chain joins TRBV18 to TRBJ1-5; D uncertain. The CDR3 extends over 15 amino acids. The V and J ends lost 3 bases and 3 bases respectively, with 12 bases between them. Germline V gene data show CDR1 as KGHSH and CDR2 as LQKENI.

This clone appeared once. This chain uses TRBV6-5 with TRBJ2-3; 11 bases agree with TRBD2. The CDR3 consists of 16 residues. Germline CDR1 MNHEY, CDR2 SVGAGI. J lost 6 bases, V lost 4 bases, and 9 bases had no gene match. The CDR3 loop reads CASSSLLAGAGDTQYF. The CDR3 DNA sequence: TGTGCCAGCAGTTCCTTACTAGCGGGGGCCGGGGATACGCAGTATTTT.

CDR3 DNA sequence: TGTGCCATCAGTGAGTGGGAGAACACTGAAGCTTTCTTT. It translates to CAISEWENTEAFF. The chain uses TRBV10-3 and TRBJ1-1, with D unclear. The CDR3 length is 13 residues. V was clipped by 1 base and J by 1 base, with 4 bases between them. Germline assignment: CDR1 ENHRY and CDR2 SYGVKD.

The chain has TRBV7-2 and TRBJ2-7, with TRBD2 matching over 7 bases. CDR3 length: 14 residues. Germline trimming cut 6 bases from V and 3 bases from J; bases unmatched to any gene: 8. Per germline, CDR1 SGHTA and CDR2 FQGNSA. The CDR3 reads CASSGEGRLYEQYF. The CDR3 coding sequence is TGTGCCAGCAGTGGGGAGGGCCGCCTCTACGAGCAGTACTTC. The full variable domain, rest sourced from reference TRBV7-2 and TRBJ2-7, is GAGVSQSPSNKVTEKGKDVELRCDPISGHTALYWYRQSLGQGLEFLIYFQGNSAPDKSGLPSDRFSAERTGGSVSTLTIQRTQQEDSAVYLCASSGEGRLYEQYFGPGTRLTVT.

This clone was detected only once. This chain joins TRBV7-2 and TRBJ2-1, with 8 bases fitting TRBD2. Per the germline V gene, CDR1 is SGHTA and CDR2 is FQGNSA. Losses at the gene ends were 6 bases for V and 2 bases for J; bases not matched to a gene: 6. The CDR3 spans 15 residues. The CDR3 loop is CASSSRSGTYNEQFF. CDR3 DNA sequence: TGTGCCAGCAGTTCGCGTAGCGGGACCTACAATGAGCAGTTCTTC.

The table lists this clone with a count of one. The chain carries TRBV10-3 and TRBJ2-1; D assignment may be TRBD1 or TRBD2 (6 bases each). This CDR3 region has 16 residues. Per germline, CDR1 ENHRY and CDR2 SYGVKD. Trimming pared 3 bases from V and 1 base from J, leaving 13 bases between. This CDR3 is CAISEGGGISYNEQFF. The CDR3, as DNA: TGTGCCATCAGTGAAGGAGGGGGGATTTCCTACAATGAGCAGTTCTTC.

This chain links TRBV18 with TRBJ1-2, with D perhaps TRBD1 (5 bases). Germline CDR1 is KGHSH and CDR2 is LQKENI. The CDR3 spans 18 residues. Trimming left V 0 bases short and J 2 bases short, with 19 bases between. The CDR3 loop is CASSPPYPGWGKNYGYTF. The CDR3 region has the DNA TGTGCCAGCTCACCACCGTACCCAGGGTGGGGGAAAAACTATGGCTACACCTTC.

This clone was picked up a small number of times. This chain connects TRBV10-3 to TRBJ2-7; D is perhaps TRBD1 or TRBD2 (5 bases each). The V end was cut by 10 bases, the J end by 5 bases, with 18 bases between. CDR1 is ENHRY and CDR2 is SYGVKD in the germline V gene. The CDR3 totals 13 residues. CDR3 nucleotide sequence: TGTGCCACCTCCCCGGGACGCCAGGACGAGCAGTACTTC. It is translated as CATSPGRQDEQYF.

The rearrangement links TRBV5-1 to TRBJ2-7; D may match TRBD1 or TRBD2 (5 bases each). From germline, CDR1 is SGHRS and CDR2 YFSETQ. The CDR3 length is 15 residues. V was shortened by 2 bases and J by 2 bases, with 14 bases between the two germline ends. The CDR3 DNA follows: TGCGCCAGCAGCTTAGACCCGGGGACCACCTACGAGCAGTACTTC. Translated, it gives CASSLDPGTTYEQYF.

On this clone: Other nucleotide sequences in the sample specify the same CDR3. The chain couples TRBV29-1 to TRBJ2-2; D unclear. Trimming cost V 6 bases and J 0 bases, with 8 bases left between them. This CDR3 has 13 residues. CDR1 and CDR2 (germline): SQVTM, ANQGSEA. CDR3 sequence: CSVRDSNTGELFF. Written as DNA, the CDR3 is TGCAGCGTAAGGGATTCGAACACCGGGGAGCTGTTTTTT.

This chain joins TRBV11-2 and TRBJ2-7, with D perhaps being TRBD1 or TRBD2 (5 bases each). Germline lookup yields CDR1 SGHAT and CDR2 FQNNGV. V was cut by 6 bases and J by 9 bases, with 21 bases left in between. The CDR3 covers 14 residues. In DNA form, the CDR3 reads TGTGCCAGCAGACCCATTCTGGGGACGGGCGTGCAGTACTTC. Its protein product is CASRPILGTGVQYF.

A few counts support this clone. This chain uses TRBV25-1 with TRBJ1-6, with D unresolved. V dropped 7 bases and J dropped 7 bases, with 11 bases sitting between them. CDR1 MGHDK and CDR2 SYGVNS come from the germline V gene. This CDR3 comprises 13 residues. Written as DNA, the CDR3 is TGTGCCAGCACAGATACCCCGAATTCACCCCTCCACTTT. This encodes CASTDTPNSPLHF. The full variable domain, with the rest looked up from reference TRBV25-1 and TRBJ1-6, is EADIYQTPRYLVIGTGKKITLECSQTMGHDKMYWYQQDPGMELHLIHYSYGVNSTEKGDLSSESTVSRIRTEHFPLTLESARPSHTSQYLCASTDTPNSPLHFGNGTRLTVT.

This clone came up once. The genes are TRBV4-1 and TRBJ2-3; D ambiguous. This CDR3 is 14 amino acids long. V was pared by 4 bases and J by 6 bases, with 14 bases between. Looked up from germline, CDR1 is MGHRA and CDR2 is YSYEKL. CDR3 in DNA: TGCGCCAGCAGCCCCGTACCGACTGGGGATACGCAGTATTTT. This sequence encodes CASSPVPTGDTQYF.

The gene calls are TRBV29-1 and TRBJ2-3, with TRBD2 matching over 7 bases. This CDR3 spans 15 amino acids. The trim removed 4 bases at V and 0 bases at J, leaving 7 bases unmatched. The germline V gene encodes CDR1 SQVTM and CDR2 ANQGSEA. The CDR3 spells CSVARGGPSTDTQYF. Written as DNA, the CDR3 is TGCAGCGTTGCTCGCGGGGGACCCAGCACAGATACGCAGTATTTT.

Here the CDR3 DNA reads TGTGCCAGTAGTAACGGCTTCTTGGTGGGACGGCTCTCCTACGAGCAGTACTTC. This translates into CASSNGFLVGRLSYEQYF. The gene calls are TRBV19 and TRBJ2-7; D could derive from TRBD1 or TRBD2 (5 bases each). CDR1 and CDR2 (germline): LNHDA, SQIVND (reference sequence). The length of the CDR3 is 18 residues. The ends were cut back, 4 bases at V and 0 bases at J, with 22 bases in the middle.

The rearrangement uses TRBV4-1 and TRBJ2-2; TRBD2 matches at 13 bases. The CDR3 sequence is 16 residues long. The junction had 5 bases not matched to a gene; V was cut back by 10 bases and J by 0 bases. In germline, CDR1 is MGHRA, CDR2 YSYEKL. CDR3 residues: CATRLAGGANTGELFF. CDR3 DNA: TGCGCCACCCGACTAGCGGGGGGCGCGAACACCGGGGAGCTGTTTTTT.

The chain links TRBV19 to TRBJ2-3, with D possibly being TRBD2 (6 bases). CDR3 length: 12 residues. V gave up 5 bases and J gave up 8 bases, with 11 bases separating them. Germline-derived CDR1 and CDR2 are LNHDA and SQIVND (reference sequence). The CDR3 DNA reads as TGTGCCAGTAGTGTTAGCGGAAGTACGCAGTATTTT. This gives the protein CASSVSGSTQYF.

The chain links TRBV28 to TRBJ1-2; 10 bases are a match to TRBD1. This CDR3 is 17 amino acids long. Germline loops: CDR1 MDHEN, CDR2 SYDVKM. The J segment lost 5 bases and the V segment lost 2 bases, leaving 11 bases of the junction unmatched. CDR3 DNA sequence: TGTGCCAGCAGTTTACCGACAGGGGGCGCCGGAAGGTATGGCTACACCTTC. Translating it yields CASSLPTGGAGRYGYTF.

This clone has a count of ten or more. The V call is TRBV10-1, the J call TRBJ1-1, with D possibly TRBD1 on 6 matching bases. The CDR3 is 10 amino acids. V lost 10 bases and J lost 11, with 14 bases in between. Looked up from germline, CDR1 is WNHNN and CDR2 is SYGVQD (reference sequence). DNA of the CDR3: TGCGCCAACTTAAGACAGGTGGCTTTCTTT. This codes for CANLRQVAFF.

This chain connects TRBV11-2 to TRBJ2-1; the match to TRBD1 covers 7 bases. Germline V gene lookup returns CDR1 SGHAT and CDR2 FQNNGV. The CDR3 is 15 residues long. V was pared by 8 bases and J by 10 bases, with 17 bases of the junction left unmatched. The CDR3 bases are TGTGCCAGCCGTGATCCGAAACAGGGGTCGAAAGAGCAGTTCTTC. Translated: CASRDPKQGSKEQFF.

The genes are TRBV27 and TRBJ2-7, with a possible D match to TRBD1 (5 bases). Trimming removed 4 bases from V and 1 base from J, with 11 bases in between. Germline V gives CDR1 MNHEY, CDR2 SMNVEV (reference sequence). This CDR3 has 14 amino acids. The CDR3 loop reads CASSSVRASYEQYF. CDR3 coding DNA: TGTGCCAGCAGTTCGGTCAGGGCTTCCTACGAGCAGTACTTC.

The chain links TRBV7-7 to TRBJ2-2; 8 bases map to TRBD2. The CDR3 contains 14 residues. The germline gives CDR1 SSHAT, CDR2 FNYEAQ (reference sequence). The CDR3 nucleotides read TGTGCTAGTGGAATAGCGGGAAACACCGGGGAGCTGTTTTTT. This translates into CASGIAGNTGELFF.

Note on this clone: This same CDR3 is encoded by further DNA sequences in the sample. J is TRBJ2-3 and V is TRBV6-5; D is undetermined. This CDR3 region has 12 residues. Germline CDR1 and CDR2: MNHEY and SVGAGI. V was pared by 4 bases and J by 2 bases, with 4 bases between. CDR3 protein: CASSSTTDTQYF. The DNA of the CDR3 is TGTGCCAGCAGTTCTACCACAGATACGCAGTATTTT.

V and J are TRBV6-1 and TRBJ2-2; the D gene is possibly TRBD2 (5 bases). V lost 6 bases, J lost 2 bases, and 10 bases lay in between. CDR1 and CDR2 (germline): MNHNS, SASEGT. The CDR3 loop spans 14 amino acids. The CDR3 region is CASRRTVNTGELFF. CDR3 in DNA: TGTGCCAGCAGGCGGACTGTTAACACCGGGGAGCTGTTTTTT.

This sequence joins TRBV5-5 and TRBJ2-7, with D tentatively TRBD1 or TRBD2 (6 bases each). This CDR3 comprises 13 residues. V lost 1 base and J lost 5, with 10 bases in between. Germline CDR1 SGHKS, CDR2 YYEKEE (reference sequence). The DNA of the CDR3 is TGTGCCAGCAGCTTGACAGGGAGGCACGAGCAGTACTTC. Translation gives CASSLTGRHEQYF.